This passage covers 8 T cell receptor beta chains from one sample sequenced in a study of cytomegalovirus exposure and HLA in healthy donors. Both 60 Vbeta primers and 13 Jbeta primers went into the PCR. Here immunoSEQ multiplex PCR was the method, and the copy in TCRdb shows in-frame clones only, minus some. The top ten hold 2% to 3% of the sample, which has under 110,000 clones, 60% to 80% seen once. The sequenced sample consisted of PBMCs. The receptors stem from a man between 40 and 49 years old in good health and CMV-seronegative.

The CDR3 reads CASSSLGLTEHF. DNA of the CDR3: TGTGCCAGTAGTTCCCTGGGGCTAACCGAGCATTTT. The V gene is TRBV19, the J gene TRBJ1-5, with a weak D call TRBD1 (5 bases). Deletions cut 5 bases from V and 14 bases from J, with 16 bases between. Per germline, CDR1 LNHDA and CDR2 SQIVND (reference sequence). CDR3 length equals 12 residues.

J is TRBJ2-1 and V is TRBV6-1; no clear D. V dropped 4 bases and J dropped 10 bases, with 17 bases sitting between them. This CDR3 comprises 14 residues. Germline V gives CDR1 MNHNS, CDR2 SASEGT. CDR3 amino acids: CASSGGHSAWEQFF. Here the CDR3 DNA reads TGTGCCAGCAGTGGAGGCCATAGTGCGTGGGAGCAGTTCTTC.

V is TRBV11-1 and J is TRBJ2-5, with D tentatively TRBD1 (6 bases). Trimming took off 5 bases at V and 5 bases at J, with 15 bases between the two ends. The CDR3 has 14 amino acids. The germline CDR1 and CDR2 sequences are SGHAT and FQDESV (reference sequence). In DNA, the CDR3 is TGTGCCAGCAGCCTCGACAGGTATAGCGAGACCCAGTACTTC. Protein product: CASSLDRYSETQYF.

CDR3 sequence reads: CASSEAQGGSYEQYF. The CDR3 DNA reads TGTGCCAGCAGTGAAGCGCAAGGCGGATCCTACGAGCAGTACTTC. This chain links TRBV6-1 with TRBJ2-7; D not certain. CDR1 is MNHNS and CDR2 is SASEGT in the germline V gene. With 0 bases removed from V and 1 base from J, the gap between germline ends came to 10 bases. This CDR3 has 15 amino acids.

In the case of this clone: One end of the junction is discordant with germline, which a read error may explain. The chain links TRBV6-1 to TRBJ1-4, with 10 positions matching TRBD1. Germline CDR1 reads MNHNS; CDR2 reads SASEGT. There are 14 residues in the CDR3. DNA of the CDR3: TGTGCCAGCAGACCGGACAGGGGGAATGAAAAACTGTCTTTT. Translated: CASRPDRGNEKLSF.

The chain couples TRBV7-2 to TRBJ2-3; possible D gene TRBD2, 5 bases. The ends were cut back, 5 bases at V and 0 bases at J, with 12 bases in the middle. Germline CDR1 is SGHTA and CDR2 is FQGNSA. The CDR3 sequence is 15 residues long. The CDR3 DNA reads as TGTGCCAGCAGCCCAGACGGGATAAGCACAGATACGCAGTATTTT. It translates to CASSPDGISTDTQYF.

This clone was found once. The chain recombines TRBV2 with TRBJ2-7, with D possibly TRBD2 on 6 matching bases. Germline CDR1 is SNHLY and CDR2 is FYNNEI. The CDR3 is made up of 13 amino acids. V was clipped by 6 bases and J by 10 bases, with 19 bases between them. For the CDR3, the DNA is TGTGCCAGCAGCGCACAGACCATGGGGACTCAGTACTTC. This encodes CASSAQTMGTQYF.

The chain uses TRBV15 and TRBJ1-3; D not certain. The CDR3 has 17 amino acids. CDR1 and CDR2 from the germline V gene are LNHNV and YYDKDF (reference sequence). V lost 0 bases and J lost 0, with 12 bases in between. The CDR3 reads CATSRDFTASSGNTIYF. CDR3 sequence (DNA): TGTGCCACCAGCAGAGATTTTACTGCGAGCTCTGGAAACACCATATATTTT.